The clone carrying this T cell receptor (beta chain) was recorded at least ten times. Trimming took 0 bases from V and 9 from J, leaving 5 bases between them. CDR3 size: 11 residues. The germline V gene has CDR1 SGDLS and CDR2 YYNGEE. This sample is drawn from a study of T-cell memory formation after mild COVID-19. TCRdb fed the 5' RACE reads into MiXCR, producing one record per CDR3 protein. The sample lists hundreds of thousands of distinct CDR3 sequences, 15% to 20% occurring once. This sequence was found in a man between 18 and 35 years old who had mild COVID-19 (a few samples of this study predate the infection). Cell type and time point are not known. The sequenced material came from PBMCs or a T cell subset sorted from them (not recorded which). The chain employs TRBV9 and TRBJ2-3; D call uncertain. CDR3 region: CASSVVGTQYF. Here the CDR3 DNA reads TGTGCCAGCAGCGTAGTAGGAACGCAGTATTTT.